The 31 T cell receptor beta chains below come from one sample, sequenced in a study of cytomegalovirus exposure and HLA in healthy donors. Measured with immunoSEQ multiplex PCR; TCRdb has only the in-frame clones, and not every one. The table has about 120,000 clones, around 95% seen once; the top ten hold 1.5% to 2%. Sequencing was performed on PBMCs. The receptors stem from a man between 18 and 35 years old in good health and CMV-seronegative.

The CDR3 region has the DNA TGTGCCAGCAGTTACTACGGGGGTGAGGCTTTCTTT. Encoded protein: CASSYYGGEAFF. The gene calls are TRBV6-5 and TRBJ1-1; tentative D call: TRBD1 (5 bases). The V gene lost 1 base and the J gene lost 11 bases, with 11 bases spanning the gap. The CDR3 runs to 12 residues. The germline V gene has CDR1 MNHEY and CDR2 SVGAGI.

V and J are TRBV6-5 and TRBJ2-1, with unresolved D. This CDR3 comprises 16 residues. Germline V gene lookup returns CDR1 MNHEY and CDR2 SVGAGI. Trimming shortened V by 2 bases and J by 0 bases, and 11 bases separated the two germline ends. CDR3 coding DNA: TGTGCCAGCAGTTACCGCCTACGGAGCTCCTACAATGAGCAGTTCTTC. As protein: CASSYRLRSSYNEQFF.

This chain joins TRBV28 and TRBJ2-3; 8 positions agree with TRBD2. With V trimmed by 11 bases and J by 6 bases, 10 bases remained unmatched. The CDR3 sequence is 13 residues long. The V gene's germline CDR1 is MDHEN and CDR2 SYDVKM. The CDR3 spells CAATGGPRDTQYF. The DNA for the CDR3 is TGTGCCGCCACGGGGGGGCCAAGGGATACGCAGTATTTT.

The J gene is TRBJ2-1, the V gene TRBV11-3; 13 bases align to TRBD2. The junction had 6 bases not matched to a gene; V was cut back by 5 bases and J by 5 bases. The CDR3 consists of 16 residues. CDR1 is SGHNT, CDR2 YENEEA, per germline. The CDR3, as DNA: TGTGCCAGCAGCGGGGGACTAGCGGGAAGGGACAATGAGCAGTTCTTC. Encoded protein: CASSGGLAGRDNEQFF.

V is TRBV5-8 and J is TRBJ2-1, with TRBD2 matching over 8 bases. There are 16 residues in the CDR3. The germline gives CDR1 SGHTS, CDR2 YDEGEE. V gave up 0 bases and J gave up 4 bases; unmatched junction bases: 6. In nucleotides, the CDR3 is TGTGCCAGCAGCTTGGAACGGGGGGGAGGGTACAATGAGCAGTTCTTC. Amino acids: CASSLERGGGYNEQFF.

J is TRBJ1-2 and V is TRBV29-1; D possibly corresponds to TRBD1 (5 bases). V was trimmed by 7 bases and J by 7 bases, leaving 13 bases between them. Germline CDR1 and CDR2: SQVTM and ANQGSEA. This CDR3 is built from 11 residues. The CDR3 reads CSALSGGGYTF. DNA for the CDR3: TGCAGCGCCCTCAGCGGGGGTGGCTACACCTTC.

Points on this clone: Its ends do not fully match the called genes, so a read error is possible. The chain couples TRBV28 to TRBJ2-5; the D gene is possibly TRBD2 (6 bases). CDR1 is MDHEN, CDR2 SYDVKM, per germline. The CDR3 is made up of 14 amino acids. CDR3 DNA: TGTGCCAGCAGTCTTCGCGGAGGGCAAGACACCCAGTACTTC. Translating it yields CASSLRGGQDTQYF.

V is TRBV27 and J is TRBJ2-5; the match to TRBD2 covers 11 bases. Trimming cost V 3 bases and J 4 bases; bases outside gene matches: 10. The V gene's germline CDR1 is MNHEY and CDR2 SMNVEV (reference sequence). CDR3 length: 17 residues. CDR3: CASSFRLAGGEGETQYF. The CDR3 region has the DNA TGTGCCAGCAGTTTCCGGCTAGCGGGAGGAGAAGGAGAGACCCAGTACTTC.

This clone was seen only once. This rearrangement joins TRBV19 to TRBJ2-2; possible D gene TRBD1, 6 bases. The V end lost 7 bases, the J end lost 6 bases, and 12 bases lay between the germline ends. Germline values: CDR1 LNHDA, CDR2 SQIVND (reference sequence). The CDR3 is 13 amino acids. CDR3 sequence reads: CASNEWGPGELFF. CDR3 nucleotides: TGTGCCAGTAATGAGTGGGGGCCCGGGGAGCTGTTTTTT. The full variable domain, completed using reference TRBV19 and TRBJ2-2, is DGGITQSPKYLFRKEGQNVTLSCEQNLNHDAMYWYRQDPGQGLRLIYYSQIVNDFQKGDIAEGYSVSREKKESFPLTVTSAQKNPTAFYLCASNEWGPGELFFGEGSRLTVL.

V usage is TRBV5-4 and J usage is TRBJ2-7; D perhaps matches TRBD2 (6 bases). Trimming left V 2 bases short and J 5 bases short, with 20 bases between. The germline V gene encodes CDR1 SGHNT and CDR2 YYREEE (reference sequence). The CDR3 spans 16 residues. The CDR3 sequence: CASSFSASQGGNEQYF. The CDR3 DNA reads as TGTGCCAGCAGCTTTTCGGCCTCCCAGGGCGGGAACGAGCAGTACTTC. Full variable domain (remainder filled in from reference TRBV5-4 and TRBJ2-7): ETGVTQSPTHLIKTRGQQVTLRCSSQSGHNTVSWYQQALGQGPQFIFQYYREEENGRGNFPPRFSGLQFPNYSSELNVNALELDDSALYLCASSFSASQGGNEQYFGPGTRLTVT.

The J gene is TRBJ2-1, the V gene TRBV11-3; maybe TRBD2 (6 bases). V was pared by 6 bases and J by 2 bases, with 11 bases between. CDR3 length: 14 amino acids. Germline V gene sequence: CDR1 SGHNT, CDR2 YENEEA. Here the CDR3 reads CASRSREAYNEQFF. The CDR3 DNA is TGTGCCAGCAGAAGTAGGGAGGCCTACAATGAGCAGTTCTTC.

V usage is TRBV10-3 and J usage is TRBJ2-4; 9 bases are shared with TRBD1. Trimming cost V 6 bases and J 6 bases; bases outside gene matches: 15. The CDR3 contains 17 residues. The V gene's germline CDR1 is ENHRY and CDR2 SYGVKD. As DNA, the CDR3 is TGTGCCATCAGCTCGGGACAGGGTATAGATGGAAGAAACATTCAGTACTTC. Protein product: CAISSGQGIDGRNIQYF.

This clone has only one observation. J is TRBJ2-7 and V is TRBV5-6; TRBD1 matches at 10 bases. Germline V gene sequence: CDR1 SGHDT, CDR2 YYEEEE. V trimming: 2 bases; J trimming: 6 bases; junction bases outside the gene matches: 5. The CDR3 runs to 14 residues. The CDR3 region is CASSFGTGVAEQYF. The DNA for the CDR3 is TGTGCCAGCAGCTTCGGGACAGGGGTGGCCGAGCAGTACTTC.

The rearrangement uses TRBV5-1 and TRBJ1-2, with TRBD1 identical over 8 bases. The CDR3 is made up of 16 amino acids. Germline trimming cut 0 bases from V and 3 bases from J; bases unmatched to any gene: 7. Germline CDR1 reads SGHRS; CDR2 reads YFSETQ. CDR3: CASSLAQGASHYGYTF. The CDR3 DNA follows: TGCGCCAGCAGCTTGGCCCAGGGGGCGTCCCACTATGGCTACACCTTC.

This chain connects TRBV29-1 to TRBJ2-7; 8 nucleotides match TRBD2. This CDR3 spans 13 amino acids. Germline CDR1 SQVTM, CDR2 ANQGSEA. V shed 7 bases, J shed 11 bases, and the junction held 16 bases outside the gene matches. CDR3 bases: TGCAGCGCAAGAGGACTAGCCGGAGAGAGGGAGTACTTC. Encoded protein: CSARGLAGEREYF.

J is TRBJ1-5 and V is TRBV6-1; the match to TRBD1 covers 8 bases. CDR3 length: 14 amino acids. Germline V gene data show CDR1 as MNHNS and CDR2 as SASEGT. The V gene end was trimmed by 7 bases and the J gene end by 3 bases; junction bases not matched to a gene: 5. DNA for the CDR3: TGTGCCAGCAACAAGGACAGGGCCAATCAGCCCCAGCATTTT. It translates to CASNKDRANQPQHF.

V and J are TRBV19 and TRBJ2-1; 12 positions agree with TRBD2. Trimming cost V 4 bases and J 12 bases; bases outside gene matches: 7. Germline lookup yields CDR1 LNHDA and CDR2 SQIVND (reference sequence). This CDR3 comprises 14 residues. The CDR3 DNA is TGTGCCAGTAGTACCCCTAGCGGGAGGGGTAGGCAGTTCTTC. It translates to CASSTPSGRGRQFF.

The rearrangement uses TRBV7-9 and TRBJ2-7; 9 bases align to TRBD2. In germline, CDR1 is SEHNR, CDR2 FQNEAQ (reference sequence). The CDR3 is 14 amino acids. The junction had 6 bases not matched to a gene; V was cut back by 4 bases and J by 5 bases. CDR3 amino acids: CASSYPTSGHEQYF. The CDR3 region has the DNA TGTGCCAGCAGCTACCCGACTAGCGGCCACGAGCAGTACTTC.

The chain couples TRBV7-9 to TRBJ2-7; perhaps TRBD2 as D (5 bases). The length of the CDR3 is 15 residues. Germline CDR1 SEHNR, CDR2 FQNEAQ (reference sequence). Trimming shortened V by 3 bases and J by 3 bases, and 15 bases separated the two germline ends. As DNA, the CDR3 is TGTGCCAGCAGCTTTGGAGGCATAAATCACTACGAGCAGTACTTC. It is translated as CASSFGGINHYEQYF.

The genes are TRBV14 and TRBJ2-2, with D tentatively TRBD2 (5 bases). Germline-derived CDR1 and CDR2 are SGHDN and FVKESK. V lost 0 bases to trimming and J lost 5 bases, with 13 bases between them. CDR3 size: 16 residues. DNA of the CDR3: TGTGCCAGCAGCCAAGAGGGAGCAGGACGAACCGGGGAGCTGTTTTTT. Protein product: CASSQEGAGRTGELFF.

V is TRBV30 and J is TRBJ2-7; 8 bases are a match to TRBD2. Germline CDR1 is GTSNPN and CDR2 is SVGIG (reference sequence). V lost 3 bases to trimming and J lost 4 bases; unmatched junction nucleotides: 8. This CDR3 spans 14 amino acids. Here the CDR3 DNA reads TGTGCCTGGAGCGGGAGCGGGAGTGGGTACGAGCAGTACTTC. It yields the protein CAWSGSGSGYEQYF.

The chain employs TRBV28 and TRBJ1-2; 8 bases fit TRBD1. Germline loops: CDR1 MDHEN, CDR2 SYDVKM. The CDR3 covers 15 residues. Trimming cost V 3 bases and J 3 bases; bases outside gene matches: 6. CDR3 protein: CASSLIGQGYYGYTF. Written as DNA, the CDR3 is TGTGCCAGCAGTTTGATCGGACAGGGATACTATGGCTACACCTTC.

This CDR3 is CASRQEIGIQPQHF. CDR3 nucleotides: TGTGCCAGCAGACAGGAGATTGGAATTCAGCCCCAGCATTTT. The chain is built from TRBV2 and TRBJ1-5; a possible D gene is TRBD1 (5 bases). The CDR3 loop spans 14 amino acids. Between the trimmed V and J ends, which lost 6 bases and 6 bases, there was a span of 15 bases. Germline assignment: CDR1 SNHLY and CDR2 FYNNEI. Full variable domain (outside the CDR3, taken from reference TRBV2 and TRBJ1-5): EPEVTQTPSHQVTQMGQEVILRCVPISNHLYFYWYRQILGQKVEFLVSFYNNEISEKSEIFDDQFSVERPDGSNFTLKIRSTKLEDSAMYFCASRQEIGIQPQHFGDGTRLSIL.

V is TRBV7-2 and J is TRBJ2-3; TRBD1 agrees at 7 bases. V gave up 7 bases and J gave up 4 bases; unmatched junction bases: 5. Germline values: CDR1 SGHTA, CDR2 FQGNSA. The CDR3 has 13 amino acids. The CDR3 protein is CASKRQGPDTQYF. The CDR3 DNA follows: TGTGCCAGCAAACGACAGGGACCAGATACGCAGTATTTT.

V gene TRBV11-2 combines with J gene TRBJ2-1; the match to TRBD2 covers 11 bases. The length of the CDR3 is 13 residues. With 8 bases clipped from V and 9 bases from J, the junction kept 6 bases outside the gene matches. The germline V gene has CDR1 SGHAT and CDR2 FQNNGV. The CDR3 region is CASGSGREREQFF. As DNA, the CDR3 is TGTGCCAGCGGTAGCGGGAGGGAGCGTGAGCAGTTCTTC.

This rearrangement joins TRBV6-5 to TRBJ1-1; perhaps TRBD1 as D (6 bases). V was shortened by 7 bases and J by 0 bases, with 12 bases between the two germline ends. This CDR3 contains 14 residues. Germline V gives CDR1 MNHEY, CDR2 SVGAGI. DNA of the CDR3: TGTGCCAGCACCCTAGACAGGCTGAACACTGAAGCTTTCTTT. Amino acid sequence: CASTLDRLNTEAFF.

This chain uses TRBV19 with TRBJ2-2, with TRBD2 matching 8 bases. Germline lookup yields CDR1 LNHDA and CDR2 SQIVND (reference sequence). Unmatched junction bases numbered 13, after V lost 7 bases and J lost 3 bases. CDR3 length: 17 residues. The CDR3 DNA follows: TGTGCCAGTACCTCCGACGTCCAGCGGGGGTACACCGGGGAGCTGTTTTTT. This encodes CASTSDVQRGYTGELFF.

The CDR3 reads CASRPPPGGWNTEAFF. DNA of the CDR3: TGTGCCAGCAGACCCCCCCCGGGGGGGTGGAACACTGAAGCTTTCTTT. This rearrangement joins TRBV2 to TRBJ1-1; maybe TRBD1 (5 bases). The CDR3 is 16 residues long. Trimming left V 6 bases short and J 1 base short, with 18 bases between. Germline V gives CDR1 SNHLY, CDR2 FYNNEI.

This chain joins TRBV20-1 and TRBJ2-1; perhaps TRBD2 as D (6 bases). With 2 bases removed from V and 10 bases from J, the gap between germline ends came to 9 bases. This CDR3 is 11 amino acids long. Germline values: CDR1 DFQATT, CDR2 SNEGSKA (reference sequence). This CDR3 reads CSARKSGEQFF. CDR3 DNA: TGCAGTGCTAGAAAGAGCGGGGAGCAGTTCTTC.

The V and J genes are TRBV9 and TRBJ2-1, with 8 bases aligning to TRBD2. CDR3 length: 14 amino acids. V shed 5 bases, J shed 6 bases, and the junction held 7 bases outside the gene matches. Germline CDR1 SGDLS, CDR2 YYNGEE. This CDR3 is CASSPGRGPNEQFF. Here the CDR3 DNA reads TGTGCCAGCAGTCCCGGGAGGGGTCCCAATGAGCAGTTCTTC.

The V gene is TRBV7-9, the J gene TRBJ2-1; 7 bases are shared with TRBD2. Germline V CDR1 and CDR2: SEHNR, FQNEAQ (reference sequence). The J segment lost 5 bases and the V segment lost 1 base, leaving 14 bases of the junction unmatched. The CDR3 runs 18 residues. In DNA form, the CDR3 reads TGTGCCAGCAGCTTAGTCGGCGGGAGTGGCCTTTGGGACAATGAGCAGTTCTTC. Encoded protein: CASSLVGGSGLWDNEQFF.